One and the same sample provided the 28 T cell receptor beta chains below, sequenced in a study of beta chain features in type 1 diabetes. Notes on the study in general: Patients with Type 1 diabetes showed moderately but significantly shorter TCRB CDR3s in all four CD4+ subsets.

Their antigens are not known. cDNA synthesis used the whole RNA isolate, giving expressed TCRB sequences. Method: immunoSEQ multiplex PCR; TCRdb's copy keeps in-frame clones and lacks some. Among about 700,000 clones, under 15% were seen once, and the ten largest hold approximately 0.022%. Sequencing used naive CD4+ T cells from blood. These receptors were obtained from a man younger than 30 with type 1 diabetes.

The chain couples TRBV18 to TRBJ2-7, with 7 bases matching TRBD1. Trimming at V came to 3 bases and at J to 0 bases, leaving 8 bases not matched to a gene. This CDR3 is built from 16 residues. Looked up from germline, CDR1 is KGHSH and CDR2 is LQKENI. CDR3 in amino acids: CASSPRTGRNSYEQYF. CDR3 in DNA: TGTGCCAGCTCACCGCGGACAGGCCGAAACTCCTACGAGCAGTACTTC.

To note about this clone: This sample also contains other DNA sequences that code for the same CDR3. CDR3 sequence (DNA): TGTGCCTGGAGCGGAGGGTCGAACACTGAAGCTTTCTTT. This encodes CAWSGGSNTEAFF. The rearrangement uses TRBV30 and TRBJ1-1; D remains ambiguous. The CDR3 covers 13 residues. Trimming left V 3 bases short and J 1 base short, with 9 bases between. From germline, CDR1 is GTSNPN and CDR2 SVGIG (reference sequence).

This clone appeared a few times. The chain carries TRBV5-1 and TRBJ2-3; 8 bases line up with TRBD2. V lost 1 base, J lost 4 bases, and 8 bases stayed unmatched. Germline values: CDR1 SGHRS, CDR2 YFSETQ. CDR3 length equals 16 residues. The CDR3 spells CASSLFGGGTPDTQYF. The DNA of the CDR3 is TGCGCCAGCAGCTTGTTCGGCGGGGGGACCCCAGATACGCAGTATTTT.

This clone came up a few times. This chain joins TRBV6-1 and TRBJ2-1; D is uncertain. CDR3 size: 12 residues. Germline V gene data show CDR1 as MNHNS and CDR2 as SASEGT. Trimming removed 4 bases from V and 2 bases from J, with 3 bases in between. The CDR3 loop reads CASSVPYNEQFF. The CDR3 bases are TGTGCCAGCAGTGTCCCCTACAATGAGCAGTTCTTC.

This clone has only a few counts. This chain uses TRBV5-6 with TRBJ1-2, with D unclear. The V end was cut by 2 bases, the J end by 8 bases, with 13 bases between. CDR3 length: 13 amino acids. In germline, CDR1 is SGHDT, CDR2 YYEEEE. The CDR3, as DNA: TGTGCCAGCAGCTTAGCCGACCAGGCGGGCTACACCTTC. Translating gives CASSLADQAGYTF.

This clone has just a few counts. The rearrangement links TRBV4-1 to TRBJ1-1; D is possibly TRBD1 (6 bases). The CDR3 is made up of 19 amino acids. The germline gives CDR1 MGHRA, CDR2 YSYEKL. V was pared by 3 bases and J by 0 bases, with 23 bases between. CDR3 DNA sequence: TGCGCCAGCAGCCACGCCGGTGCGGGGGGGCGAGGGATGAACACTGAAGCTTTCTTT. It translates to CASSHAGAGGRGMNTEAFF.

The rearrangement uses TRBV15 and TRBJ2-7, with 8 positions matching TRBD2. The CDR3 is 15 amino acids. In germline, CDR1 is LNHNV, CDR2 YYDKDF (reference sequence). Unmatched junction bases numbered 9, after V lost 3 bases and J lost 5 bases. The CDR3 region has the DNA TGTGCCACCAGCAGGAGCGGGGGCCCCTTGGACGAGCAGTACTTC. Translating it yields CATSRSGGPLDEQYF. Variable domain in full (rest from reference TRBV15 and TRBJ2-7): DAMVIQNPRYQVTQFGKPVTLSCSQTLNHNVMYWYQQKSSQAPKLLFHYYDKDFNNEADTPDNFQSRRPNTSFCFLDIRSPGLGDTAMYLCATSRSGGPLDEQYFGPGTRLTVT.

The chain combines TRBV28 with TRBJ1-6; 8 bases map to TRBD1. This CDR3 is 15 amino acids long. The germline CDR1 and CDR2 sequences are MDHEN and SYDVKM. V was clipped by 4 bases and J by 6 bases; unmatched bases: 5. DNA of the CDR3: TGTGCCAGCAGTTCCGGGGACAGGATTAATTCACCCCTCCACTTT. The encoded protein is CASSSGDRINSPLHF.

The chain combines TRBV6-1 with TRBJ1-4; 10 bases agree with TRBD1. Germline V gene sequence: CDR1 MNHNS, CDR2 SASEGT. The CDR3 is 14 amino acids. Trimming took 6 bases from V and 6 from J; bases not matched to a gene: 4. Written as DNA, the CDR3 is TGTGCCAGCAGCCTGACAGGGGGCGATGAAAAACTGTTTTTT. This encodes CASSLTGGDEKLFF.

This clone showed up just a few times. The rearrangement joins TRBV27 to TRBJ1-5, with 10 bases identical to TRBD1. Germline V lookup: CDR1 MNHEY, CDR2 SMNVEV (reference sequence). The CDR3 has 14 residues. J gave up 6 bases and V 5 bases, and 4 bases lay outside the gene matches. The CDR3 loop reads CASSMTGGFQPQHF. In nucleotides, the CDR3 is TGTGCCAGCAGTATGACAGGGGGCTTTCAGCCCCAGCATTTT.

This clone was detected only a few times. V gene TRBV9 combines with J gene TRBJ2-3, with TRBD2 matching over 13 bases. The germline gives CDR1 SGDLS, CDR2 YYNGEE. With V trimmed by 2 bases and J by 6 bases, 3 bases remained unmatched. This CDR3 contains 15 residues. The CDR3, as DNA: TGTGCCAGCAGCGTCGGGACTAGCGGGGAGGATACGCAGTATTTT. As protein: CASSVGTSGEDTQYF.

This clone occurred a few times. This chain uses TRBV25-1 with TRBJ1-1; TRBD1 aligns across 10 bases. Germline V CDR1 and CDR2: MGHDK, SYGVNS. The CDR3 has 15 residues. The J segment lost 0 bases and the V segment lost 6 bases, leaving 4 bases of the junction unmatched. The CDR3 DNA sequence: TGTGCCAGCAGAGCCGGGACAGGGGTGAACACTGAAGCTTTCTTT. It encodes CASRAGTGVNTEAFF.

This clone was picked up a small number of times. In DNA form, the CDR3 reads TGTGCCAGCAGCCAAGATCAGGGGGGGGACACCTACGAGCAGTACTTC. The encoded protein is CASSQDQGGDTYEQYF. The rearrangement links TRBV4-2 to TRBJ2-7; TRBD1 or TRBD2 may be the D gene (7 bases each). Per germline, CDR1 LGHNA and CDR2 YNFKEQ. The CDR3 runs to 16 residues. V was trimmed by 0 bases and J by 2 bases, leaving 14 bases between them.

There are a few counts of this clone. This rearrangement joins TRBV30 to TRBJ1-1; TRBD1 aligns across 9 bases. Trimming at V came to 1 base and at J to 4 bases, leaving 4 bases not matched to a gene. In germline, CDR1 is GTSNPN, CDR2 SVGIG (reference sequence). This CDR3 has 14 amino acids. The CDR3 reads CAWSETGGSTEAFF. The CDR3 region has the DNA TGTGCCTGGAGTGAGACAGGGGGTAGCACTGAAGCTTTCTTT.

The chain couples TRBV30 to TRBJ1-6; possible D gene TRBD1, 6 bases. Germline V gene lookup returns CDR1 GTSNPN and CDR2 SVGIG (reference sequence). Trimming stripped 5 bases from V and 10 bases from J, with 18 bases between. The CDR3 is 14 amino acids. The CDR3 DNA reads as TGTGCCTGGGGGACACTTGGATCGGGGTCACCCCTCCACTTT. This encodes CAWGTLGSGSPLHF.

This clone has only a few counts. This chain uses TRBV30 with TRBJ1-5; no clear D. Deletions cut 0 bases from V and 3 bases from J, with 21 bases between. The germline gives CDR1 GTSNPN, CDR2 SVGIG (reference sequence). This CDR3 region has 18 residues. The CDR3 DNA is TGTGCCTGGAGTGTCGGGGATATTCGGCCTGTTTTCAATCAGCCCCAGCATTTT. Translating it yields CAWSVGDIRPVFNQPQHF.

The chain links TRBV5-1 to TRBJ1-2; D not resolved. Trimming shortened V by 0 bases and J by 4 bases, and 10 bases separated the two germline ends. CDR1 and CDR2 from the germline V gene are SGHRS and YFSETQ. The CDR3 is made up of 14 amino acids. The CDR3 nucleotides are TGCGCCAGCAGCTTGGTGACGGAACCCTATGGCTACACCTTC. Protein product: CASSLVTEPYGYTF.

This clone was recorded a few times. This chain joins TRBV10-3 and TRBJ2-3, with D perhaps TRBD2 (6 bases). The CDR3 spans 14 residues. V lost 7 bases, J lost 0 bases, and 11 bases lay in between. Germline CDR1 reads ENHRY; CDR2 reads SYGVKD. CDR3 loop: CAITPGGSTDTQYF. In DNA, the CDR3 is TGTGCCATCACCCCCGGGGGTAGCACAGATACGCAGTATTTT.

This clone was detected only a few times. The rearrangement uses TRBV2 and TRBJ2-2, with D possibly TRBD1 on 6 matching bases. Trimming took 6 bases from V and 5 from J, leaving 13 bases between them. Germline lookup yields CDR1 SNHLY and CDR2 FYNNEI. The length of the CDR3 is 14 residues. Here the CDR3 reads CASRVNRETGELFF. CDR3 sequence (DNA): TGTGCCAGCAGGGTCAACAGGGAAACCGGGGAGCTGTTTTTT.

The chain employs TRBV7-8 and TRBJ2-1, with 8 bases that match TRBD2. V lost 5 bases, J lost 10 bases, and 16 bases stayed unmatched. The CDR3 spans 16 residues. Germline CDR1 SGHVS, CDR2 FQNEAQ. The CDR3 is CASSPGSGGLIGEQFF. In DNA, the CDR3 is TGTGCCAGCAGCCCCGGGAGCGGGGGTCTGATCGGGGAGCAGTTCTTC. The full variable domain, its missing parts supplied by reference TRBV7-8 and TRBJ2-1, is GAGVSQSPRYKVAKRGQDVALRCDPISGHVSLFWYQQALGQGPEFLTYFQNEAQLDKSGLPSDRFFAERPEGSVSTLKIQRTQQEDSAVYLCASSPGSGGLIGEQFFGPGTRLTVL.

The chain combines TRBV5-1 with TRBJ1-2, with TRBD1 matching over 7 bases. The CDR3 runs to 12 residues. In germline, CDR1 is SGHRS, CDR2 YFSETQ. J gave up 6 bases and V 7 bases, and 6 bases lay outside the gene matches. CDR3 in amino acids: CASGQAGDGYTF. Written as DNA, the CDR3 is TGCGCCAGCGGACAGGCGGGGGATGGCTACACCTTC.

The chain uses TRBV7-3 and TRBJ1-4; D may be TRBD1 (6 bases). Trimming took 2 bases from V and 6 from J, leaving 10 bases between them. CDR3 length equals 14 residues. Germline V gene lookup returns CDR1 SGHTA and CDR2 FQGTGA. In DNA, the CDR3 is TGTGCCAGCAGCTTAGGGACACAGGATGAAAAACTGTTTTTT. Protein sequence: CASSLGTQDEKLFF.

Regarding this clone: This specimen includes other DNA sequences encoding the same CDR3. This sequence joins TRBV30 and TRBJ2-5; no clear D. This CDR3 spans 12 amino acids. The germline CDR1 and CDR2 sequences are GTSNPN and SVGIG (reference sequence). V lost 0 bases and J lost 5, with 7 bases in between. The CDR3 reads CAWSVSSETQYF. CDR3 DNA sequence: TGTGCCTGGAGTGTTAGCAGCGAGACCCAGTACTTC.

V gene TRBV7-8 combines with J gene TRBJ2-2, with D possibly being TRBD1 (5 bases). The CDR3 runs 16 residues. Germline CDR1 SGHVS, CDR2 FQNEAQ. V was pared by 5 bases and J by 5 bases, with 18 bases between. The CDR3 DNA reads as TGTGCCAGCAGCCCACCGTGGAGACAGTCGACCGGGGAGCTGTTTTTT. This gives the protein CASSPPWRQSTGELFF. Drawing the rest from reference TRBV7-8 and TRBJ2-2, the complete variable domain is GAGVSQSPRYKVAKRGQDVALRCDPISGHVSLFWYQQALGQGPEFLTYFQNEAQLDKSGLPSDRFFAERPEGSVSTLKIQRTQQEDSAVYLCASSPPWRQSTGELFFGEGSRLTVL.

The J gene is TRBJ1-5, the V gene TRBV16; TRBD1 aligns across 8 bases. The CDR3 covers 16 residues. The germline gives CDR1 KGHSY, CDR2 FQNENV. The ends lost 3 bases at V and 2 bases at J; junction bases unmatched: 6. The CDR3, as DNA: TGTGCCAGCAGCCACCTTCAGGACAGGGGCAATCAGCCCCAGCATTTT. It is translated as CASSHLQDRGNQPQHF.

The CDR3 reads CATSRDSDSYDTQYF. The CDR3 region has the DNA TGTGCCACCAGCAGAGATTCGGACTCATATGATACGCAGTATTTT. V and J are TRBV15 and TRBJ2-3; TRBD2 might be the D (5 bases). The CDR3 is 15 amino acids. The germline gives CDR1 LNHNV, CDR2 YYDKDF (reference sequence). The V gene lost 0 bases and the J gene lost 6 bases, with 13 bases spanning the gap. Variable domain in full (rest from reference TRBV15 and TRBJ2-3): DAMVIQNPRYQVTQFGKPVTLSCSQTLNHNVMYWYQQKSSQAPKLLFHYYDKDFNNEADTPDNFQSRRPNTSFCFLDIRSPGLGDTAMYLCATSRDSDSYDTQYFGPGTRLTVL.

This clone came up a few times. In DNA, the CDR3 is TGTGCCAGCAGCCTACAGGAGTACACTGAAGCTTTCTTT. This encodes CASSLQEYTEAFF. V is TRBV7-9 and J is TRBJ1-1; D is possibly TRBD1 (5 bases). Germline-derived CDR1 and CDR2 are SEHNR and FQNEAQ (reference sequence). The V gene lost 5 bases and the J gene lost 3 bases, with 10 bases spanning the gap. There are 13 residues in the CDR3.

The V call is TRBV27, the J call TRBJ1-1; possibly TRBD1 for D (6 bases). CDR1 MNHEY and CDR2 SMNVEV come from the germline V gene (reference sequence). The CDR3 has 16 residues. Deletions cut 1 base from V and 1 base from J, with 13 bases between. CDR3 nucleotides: TGTGCCAGCAGTTTATTCCCGGACAGTGGGAACACTGAAGCTTTCTTT. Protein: CASSLFPDSGNTEAFF.